Detailed here is one T cell receptor (beta chain). What it binds is unknown. Noted time point: patch test 2, 6 weeks after DPC sensitization. Sample treatment: therapeutic diphenylcyclopropenone sensitization with weekly scalp DPC. Participating donors were patients with alopecia, aged 18 to 70 years, considered appropriate candidates for DPC. The library put unique molecular identifiers onto individual cDNA molecules. TCRdb analysed the RACE reads with MiXCR anew, one entry per CDR3 protein. The sample records about 140,000 distinct CDR3 sequences, approximately 12% being singletons. The data are from a study of human T cells and chemical hapten exposure. Study details: Alopecia areata, totalis and universalis patients, mostly female, were included. Overall study results and limits: While controls formed fewer of them, expanded TCRs formed significantly more large CDR3 similarity clusters.

Germline loops: CDR1 SQVTM, CDR2 ANQGSEA. The V end was cut by 3 bases, the J end by 2 bases, with 11 bases between. CDR3 size: 14 residues. This material consisted of whole blood, taken in connection with sensitization to the hapten diphenylcyclopropenone (DPC). The chain couples TRBV29-1 to TRBJ2-1; D possibly corresponds to TRBD1 (6 bases). This clonotype was sampled from a woman aged 45-60 years with alopecia areata. Some clones in this sample may be carry-over from other donors' samples. The CDR3 spells CSVERDTPYNEQFF. In nucleotides, the CDR3 is TGCAGCGTTGAGAGGGACACTCCCTACAATGAGCAGTTCTTC.